A single sample gave rise to the 4 T cell receptor beta chains below, sequenced in a study of blood T cells in healthy people across ages. For the second PCR, which ran for roughly 6 to 12 cycles, a sample-barcoded 5' primer and a J-beta primer mix were used. MiXCR was run by TCRdb on the 5' RACE reads, yielding one entry per CDR3 protein. Of approximately 1,100,000 distinct CDR3 sequences in the sample, 40% to 50% were seen once. Material for sequencing was blood. The origin of the receptors is a woman in her fifties or sixties in good health.

This clonotype was seen a few times. The chain uses TRBV12-3 or TRBV12-4 and TRBJ2-7; 11 bases match TRBD2. CDR3 length: 18 amino acids. V lost 3 bases to trimming and J lost 2 bases; unmatched junction nucleotides: 12. CDR3 in amino acids: CASSFRSLGTSGTYEQYF. The DNA of the CDR3 is TGTGCCAGCAGTTTTAGATCCCTCGGGACTAGCGGTACCTACGAGCAGTACTTC.

This rearrangement joins TRBV5-1 to TRBJ2-3; 10 bases are shared with TRBD2. Germline V gives CDR1 SGHRS, CDR2 YFSETQ. Losses at the gene ends were 7 bases for V and 4 bases for J; bases not matched to a gene: 9. CDR3 length equals 15 residues. The CDR3 sequence is CASSRGGLASDTQYF. In DNA, the CDR3 is TGCGCCAGCTCCCGGGGGGGACTAGCGTCAGATACGCAGTATTTT.

This clonotype was found a few times. This chain uses TRBV24-1 with TRBJ2-5; D ambiguous. The V and J ends lost 5 bases and 1 base respectively, with 16 bases between them. The CDR3 is made up of 16 amino acids. CDR1 KGHDR and CDR2 SFDVKD come from the germline V gene. CDR3 in DNA: TGTGCCACCAGTGCCCCAGTAGGCAGCCGCCAAGAGACCCAGTACTTC. Encoded protein: CATSAPVGSRQETQYF.

This chain joins TRBV5-1 and TRBJ2-1; D remains unclear. Germline assignment: CDR1 SGHRS and CDR2 YFSETQ. Trimming took off 4 bases at V and 5 bases at J, with 16 bases between the two ends. This CDR3 region has 15 residues. CDR3 DNA sequence: TGCGCCAGCAGCCTAGACCTGGGCCTGGACAATGAGCAGTTCTTC. Protein: CASSLDLGLDNEQFF. Drawing the rest from reference TRBV5-1 and TRBJ2-1, the complete variable domain is KAGVTQTPRYLIKTRGQQVTLSCSPISGHRSVSWYQQTPGQGLQFLFEYFSETQRNKGNFPGRFSGRQFSNSRSEMNVSTLELGDSALYLCASSLDLGLDNEQFFGPGTRLTVL.